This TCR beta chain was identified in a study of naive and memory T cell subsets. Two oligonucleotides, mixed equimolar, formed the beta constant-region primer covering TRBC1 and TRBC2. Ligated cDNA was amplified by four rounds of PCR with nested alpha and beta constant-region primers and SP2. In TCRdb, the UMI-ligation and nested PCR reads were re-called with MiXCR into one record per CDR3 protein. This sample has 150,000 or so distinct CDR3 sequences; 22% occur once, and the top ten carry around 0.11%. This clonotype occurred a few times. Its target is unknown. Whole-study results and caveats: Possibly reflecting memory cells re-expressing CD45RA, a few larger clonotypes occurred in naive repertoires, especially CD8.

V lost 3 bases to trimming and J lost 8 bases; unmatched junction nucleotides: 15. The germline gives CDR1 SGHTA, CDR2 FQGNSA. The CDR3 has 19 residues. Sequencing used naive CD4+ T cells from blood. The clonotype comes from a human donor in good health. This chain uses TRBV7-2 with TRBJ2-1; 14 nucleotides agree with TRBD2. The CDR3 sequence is CASSLISTSGRDPSDEQFF. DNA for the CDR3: TGTGCCAGCAGCTTGATATCGACTAGCGGGAGGGATCCAAGCGATGAGCAGTTCTTC.